Below are 22 T cell receptor beta chains sequenced from a single sample in a study of blood T cell repertoires in COVID-19. Sequenced by immunoSEQ multiplex PCR; TCRdb stores in-frame clones only, minus some. The data hold 25,000 or so clones, with 90% observed a single time. The sequenced material came from peripheral blood. The origin of the receptors is a man between 65 and 85 years old with acute or convalescent COVID-19.

J is TRBJ1-5 and V is TRBV28; D is unresolved. This CDR3 contains 15 residues. Trimming stripped 5 bases from V and 0 bases from J, with 11 bases between. Per the germline V gene, CDR1 is MDHEN and CDR2 is SYDVKM. CDR3: CASSPTRYSNQPQHF. DNA for the CDR3: TGTGCCAGCAGTCCCACCCGGTATAGCAATCAGCCCCAGCATTTT.

The chain combines TRBV5-4 with TRBJ2-7, with 13 bases that match TRBD2. The V segment lost 4 bases and the J segment 3 bases; nucleotides outside the gene matches: 10. The CDR3 is 17 residues long. Germline assignment: CDR1 SGHNT and CDR2 YYREEE (reference sequence). The DNA for the CDR3 is TGTGCCAGCAGCCCAAGACTAGCGGGAGGTTCGAGCTACGAGCAGTACTTC. Encoded protein: CASSPRLAGGSSYEQYF.

The rearrangement links TRBV7-9 to TRBJ1-2; D call uncertain. This CDR3 region has 13 residues. The V gene lost 0 bases and the J gene lost 8 bases, with 10 bases spanning the gap. Looked up from germline, CDR1 is SEHNR and CDR2 is FQNEAQ (reference sequence). CDR3 sequence reads: CASSLAVHCGYTF. DNA of the CDR3: TGTGCCAGCAGCTTAGCGGTCCACTGCGGCTACACCTTC.

The V call is TRBV7-3, the J call TRBJ2-5, with TRBD1 as a possible D gene (5 bases). Between the trimmed V and J ends, which lost 5 bases and 2 bases, there was a span of 12 bases. From germline, CDR1 is SGHTA and CDR2 FQGTGA. This CDR3 contains 14 residues. The CDR3 protein is CASSPLGEQETQYF. The DNA for the CDR3 is TGTGCCAGCAGCCCCCTAGGGGAACAAGAGACCCAGTACTTC.

The chain recombines TRBV9 with TRBJ2-2; D is possibly TRBD1 (6 bases). CDR3 size: 16 residues. Germline-derived CDR1 and CDR2 are SGDLS and YYNGEE. The V and J ends lost 6 bases and 0 bases respectively, with 15 bases between them. The CDR3 loop is CASTLTDRANTGELFF. DNA for the CDR3: TGTGCCAGCACCCTAACGGACAGAGCGAACACCGGGGAGCTGTTTTTT.

This chain uses TRBV6-2 or TRBV6-3 with TRBJ1-5, with a tentative D call TRBD1 (6 bases). The CDR3 sequence is 16 residues long. Trimming cost V 2 bases and J 3 bases, with 14 bases left between them. Per the germline V gene, CDR1 is MNHEY and CDR2 is SVGEGT. CDR3 region: CASSYPPTGLNQPQHF. DNA of the CDR3: TGTGCCAGCAGTTACCCCCCGACAGGCCTCAATCAGCCCCAGCATTTT.

V is TRBV24-1 and J is TRBJ2-6; a weak D match, TRBD1 (6 bases). Germline V lookup: CDR1 KGHDR, CDR2 SFDVKD. The CDR3 has 19 residues. Deletions cut 1 base from V and 3 bases from J, with 18 bases between. The DNA for the CDR3 is TGTGCCACCAGTGATTTAAGGGATGGGTCAGGGGATGGGGCCAACGTCCTGACTTTC. Protein sequence: CATSDLRDGSGDGANVLTF.

This chain joins TRBV5-1 and TRBJ2-7; 9 bases fit TRBD2. Germline V gene sequence: CDR1 SGHRS, CDR2 YFSETQ. J gave up 6 bases and V 1 base, and 11 bases lay outside the gene matches. The CDR3 has 16 residues. Here the CDR3 reads CASSLRVAGEEGEQYF. The CDR3 bases are TGCGCCAGCAGCTTGAGGGTAGCGGGAGAAGAAGGCGAGCAGTACTTC.

The chain is built from TRBV6-2 or TRBV6-3 and TRBJ2-1; D not certain. The V gene lost 1 base and the J gene lost 6 bases, with 4 bases spanning the gap. The germline V gene has CDR1 MNHEY and CDR2 SVGEGT. The CDR3 is 12 residues long. This CDR3 reads CASSYFRNEQFF. DNA of the CDR3: TGTGCCAGCAGTTACTTCCGCAATGAGCAGTTCTTC.

The CDR3 is CASSNRDSSSYEQYF. The CDR3 bases are TGTGCCAGCAGCAACCGGGACTCCAGCTCCTACGAGCAGTACTTC. The V call is TRBV5-4, the J call TRBJ2-7; tentative D call: TRBD2 (6 bases). Germline CDR1 is SGHNT and CDR2 is YYREEE (reference sequence). This CDR3 region has 15 residues. V was pared by 4 bases and J by 0 bases, with 14 bases between.

This clone was observed a single time. This chain links TRBV29-1 with TRBJ2-7, with D perhaps matching TRBD1 (5 bases). The CDR3 consists of 13 residues. Germline CDR1 and CDR2: SQVTM and ANQGSEA. V was pared by 6 bases and J by 5 bases, with 17 bases between. CDR3 protein: CSVTGRALDEQYF. CDR3 coding DNA: TGCAGCGTAACAGGTAGGGCTCTGGACGAGCAGTACTTC.

DNA for the CDR3: TGTGCCAGCAGTCGACTAGCGGGGTACAATGAGCAGTTCTTC. This encodes CASSRLAGYNEQFF. This chain joins TRBV6-5 and TRBJ2-1, with 11 bases that match TRBD2. The CDR3 is 14 amino acids. V shed 5 bases, J shed 4 bases, and the junction held 1 base outside the gene matches. Germline V lookup: CDR1 MNHEY, CDR2 SVGAGI.

The rearrangement joins TRBV12-3 or TRBV12-4 to TRBJ2-1, with D tentatively TRBD2 (5 bases). V lost 4 bases and J 6 bases, leaving 10 bases between the germline ends. This CDR3 is built from 13 residues. This chain's CDR3 is CASSYGGLNEQFF. CDR3 DNA: TGTGCCAGCAGTTACGGAGGCCTCAATGAGCAGTTCTTC.

This chain connects TRBV27 to TRBJ2-5; 7 nucleotides agree with TRBD1. After removal of 3 bases from V and 7 bases from J, the junction contained 8 bases not matched to a gene. Germline values: CDR1 MNHEY, CDR2 SMNVEV (reference sequence). This CDR3 comprises 14 residues. CDR3 residues: CASSLGRGIGTQYF. The CDR3 DNA reads as TGTGCCAGCAGTTTGGGCAGGGGGATTGGGACCCAGTACTTC.

The chain joins TRBV11-2 to TRBJ2-5, with TRBD2 identical over 13 bases. With 5 bases clipped from V and 5 bases from J, the junction kept 11 bases outside the gene matches. CDR1 and CDR2 (germline): SGHAT, FQNNGV. The CDR3 contains 17 residues. CDR3 region: CASSASTSGRARETQYF. DNA of the CDR3: TGTGCCAGCAGCGCATCCACTAGCGGGAGGGCCCGGGAGACCCAGTACTTC.

The gene calls are TRBV11-1 and TRBJ1-2; 7 bases are a match to TRBD1. The CDR3 is 14 residues long. Germline-derived CDR1 and CDR2 are SGHAT and FQDESV (reference sequence). J gave up 0 bases and V 5 bases, and 3 bases lay outside the gene matches. DNA for the CDR3: TGTGCCAGCAGCACGGGACAGACTAACTATGGCTACACCTTC. Translation gives CASSTGQTNYGYTF.

This clone was seen only once. The chain couples TRBV6-6 to TRBJ2-5, with TRBD2 as a possible D gene (5 bases). CDR1 is MNHNY, CDR2 SVGAGI, per germline (reference sequence). The CDR3 loop spans 15 amino acids. The V gene lost 6 bases and the J gene lost 1 base, with 15 bases spanning the gap. The DNA for the CDR3 is TGTGCCAGCAGCCGCTTAGGTGGGAGCCAAGAGACCCAGTACTTC. It yields the protein CASSRLGGSQETQYF.

The chain carries TRBV12-5 and TRBJ2-1; a possible D gene is TRBD2 (5 bases). The CDR3 has 15 residues. Germline CDR1 reads LGHNT; CDR2 reads FRNRAP. The germline V and J ends were trimmed by 2 bases and 9 bases, with 17 bases remaining between them. The CDR3 nucleotides are TGTGCTAGTGGTTTGCGCCCCACCAGGAGCGGTGAGCAGTTCTTC. Protein: CASGLRPTRSGEQFF.

V and J are TRBV12-5 and TRBJ2-7; D might be TRBD1 (6 bases). This CDR3 is built from 17 residues. Per germline, CDR1 LGHNT and CDR2 FRNRAP. V lost 1 base, J lost 4 bases, and 20 bases lay in between. The DNA of the CDR3 is TGTGCTAGTGGTTTGGATTCTTTGATACAGGGATCGTACGAGCAGTACTTC. Translating it yields CASGLDSLIQGSYEQYF. The full variable domain, its missing parts supplied by reference TRBV12-5 and TRBJ2-7, is DARVTQTPRHKVTEMGQEVTMRCQPILGHNTVFWYRQTMMQGLELLAYFRNRAPLDDSGMPKDRFSAEMPDATLATLKIQPSEPRDSAVYFCASGLDSLIQGSYEQYFGPGTRLTVT.

The chain is built from TRBV2 and TRBJ2-7, with 11 bases aligning to TRBD1. CDR1 SNHLY and CDR2 FYNNEI come from the germline V gene. This CDR3 contains 22 residues. The trim removed 1 base at V and 3 bases at J, leaving 23 bases unmatched. The CDR3 coding sequence is TGTGCCAGCAGTGAAGGAGAGGGAAGAATAGGACAGGGGGCCAGCTGGTTCTACGAGCAGTACTTC. Protein product: CASSEGEGRIGQGASWFYEQYF. Drawing the rest from reference TRBV2 and TRBJ2-7, the complete variable domain is EPEVTQTPSHQVTQMGQEVILRCVPISNHLYFYWYRQILGQKVEFLVSFYNNEISEKSEIFDDQFSVERPDGSNFTLKIRSTKLEDSAMYFCASSEGEGRIGQGASWFYEQYFGPGTRLTVT.

The CDR3 DNA reads TGTGCCAGCTTGGACAGTCCTAATGAAAAACTGTTTTTT. Amino acids: CASLDSPNEKLFF. This chain joins TRBV28 and TRBJ1-4; tentatively, D is TRBD1 (6 bases). Germline CDR1 MDHEN, CDR2 SYDVKM. The length of the CDR3 is 13 residues. The V end lost 8 bases, the J end lost 3 bases, and 10 bases lay between the germline ends.

The V gene is TRBV9, the J gene TRBJ2-5; D is uncertain. Trimming stripped 4 bases from V and 3 bases from J, with 7 bases between. Germline CDR1 and CDR2: SGDLS and YYNGEE. This CDR3 has 12 amino acids. The CDR3 spells CASSPQEETQYF. The DNA of the CDR3 is TGTGCCAGCAGCCCACAAGAAGAGACCCAGTACTTC.